This T cell receptor (beta chain) was sequenced during a study of identifying expanded T cells in peripheral blood. The study's findings and limits: Clone count variance between roughly 2-week samples rose with total template count.

This clone was seen more than once but under ten times. As yet, its antigen is unknown. The length of the CDR3 is 15 residues. Trimming removed 4 bases from V and 4 bases from J; junction bases left unmatched: 5. The germline gives CDR1 SNHLY, CDR2 FYNNEI. Using immunoSEQ multiplex PCR, the repertoire was profiled, and TCRdb retains in-frame clones only, with some absent. The repertoire holds about 52,000 clones, less than 85% seen once, with 13% to 15% in the top ten. No infections or other immune events were documented during collection. Sequenced sample: blood. The V call is TRBV2, the J call TRBJ1-5, with 9 bases matching TRBD1. The clonotype was recovered from a person between 18 and 75 years old in good health. For the CDR3, the DNA is TGTGCCAGCAGTGGTAAGACAGGGGGGAATCAGCCCCAGCATTTT. Encoded protein: CASSGKTGGNQPQHF.